The rows below give T cell receptor beta chains drawn from one sample of a study of regulatory T cells in long-lasting Graves disease. TCRdb analysed the multiplex PCR reads with MiXCR anew, one entry per CDR3 protein. Here the sample spans about 440,000 distinct CDR3 sequences, less than 20% being singletons. The same specimen was also included in a second study, on T cells in Graves' hyperthyroidism and ophthalmopathy.

The source material was peripheral blood mononuclear cells (PBMCs), sampled at new diagnosis, from a patient treated with antithyroid drugs. The receptors were gathered from a young woman with Graves disease. Each CDR3 is given with its conserved first and last residue. The order of the fields is clone size, V gene, D gene, J gene, CDR3 DNA, CDR3 protein. D genes are given only for firm matches. The listing skips clone size in some rows; elsewhere it reads once, few, many or a size class.

.,TRBV5-8,.,TRBJ2-7,TGTGCCAGCAGGAATAGCGGTACTAGGGAGCAGTACTTC,CASRNSGTREQYF
few,TRBV13,TRBD2,TRBJ2-1,TGTGCCAGCAGCTTATGGCGGGGGGACAATGAGCAGTTCTTC,CASSLWRGDNEQFF
few,TRBV30,.,TRBJ2-1,TGTGCCTGGAGTGAGGTCAGTTCCAATGAGCAGTTCTTC,CAWSEVSSNEQFF
few,TRBV4-2,TRBD2,TRBJ2-7,TGTGCCAGCAGCCAAGATTTAGGGAGGGACCGTACCTACGAGCAGTACTTC,CASSQDLGRDRTYEQYF
many,TRBV30,.,TRBJ1-1,TGTGCCTGGAGTGTAGGATGGGAGGCTGAAGCTTTCTTT,CAWSVGWEAEAFF
many,TRBV29-1,TRBD2,TRBJ2-3,TGCAGCGTTGAAGTCTTGGGACTAGCGGGAGAAGAGGTTTGGCCAGATACGCAGTATTTT,CSVEVLGLAGEEVWPDTQYF
.,TRBV6-1,.,TRBJ2-1,TGTGCCAGCAGGCGAGGACTCGAATACAATGAGCAGTTCTTC,CASRRGLEYNEQFF
few,TRBV2,.,TRBJ2-6,TGTGCCAGCAGTGAAGCCCGGTACAGGACCGCCTCTGGGGCCAACGTCCTGACTTTC,CASSEARYRTASGANVLTF
many,TRBV6-2/TRBV6-3,TRBD1,TRBJ1-1,TGTGCCAGCAGTTACTTCGACAGGGAAGTTGAAGCTTTCTTT,CASSYFDREVEAFF
many,TRBV11-2,.,TRBJ1-4,TGTGCCAGCAGCAACACAGGGCGTAGACTCAAACTGTTTTTT,CASSNTGRRLKLFF
many,TRBV6-1,.,TRBJ2-7,TGTGCCAGCAGTGAAGTAGGGGAGTGGGGATCTACTCAAGGCTACGAGCAGTACTTC,CASSEVGEWGSTQGYEQYF
.,TRBV7-6,.,TRBJ2-1,TGTGCCAGCAGCTTAGGTTTTAGGGAGGCAGAGGATGAGCAGTTCTTC,CASSLGFREAEDEQFF
.,TRBV7-2,TRBD2,TRBJ2-1,TGTGCCAGCAGCTTAGTAGGGGACTACTTCAACAATGAGCAGTTCTTC,CASSLVGDYFNNEQFF
.,TRBV29-1,TRBD2,TRBJ2-7,TGCAGCGTGGTAGTGGGGGGGACTTACGAGCAGTACTTC,CSVVVGGTYEQYF
.,TRBV9,.,TRBJ2-7,TGTGCCAGCAGAATTCGGGCGGTCAAGGATTACGAGCAGTACTTC,CASRIRAVKDYEQYF
many,TRBV27,.,TRBJ1-2,TGTGCCAGCAGTGACGCAAGCGTAAATGGCTACACCTTC,CASSDASVNGYTF
.,TRBV3-1,.,TRBJ1-2,TGTGCCAGCAGCCAATGGTGGGAGGGCTCGCATGGCTACACCTTC,CASSQWWEGSHGYTF
.,TRBV7-7,.,TRBJ2-7,TGTGCTCCCCCGGGGGGCGGGCAGTACTTC,CAPPGGGQYF
many,TRBV20-1,.,TRBJ2-3,TGCAGTGCTAGAGTCAGAGACTCCCTGCGACACCGAGCTAGCACAGATACGCAGTATTTT,CSARVRDSLRHRASTDTQYF
.,TRBV6-1,.,TRBJ2-7,TGTGCCAGCAGCGGCGGGGAGGGGGTCTCCTACGAGCAGTACTTC,CASSGGEGVSYEQYF
.,TRBV5-6,TRBD1,TRBJ1-4,TGTGCCAGCAGTTGGGGACAGGAGGCAACTAATGAAAAACTGTTTTTT,CASSWGQEATNEKLFF
.,TRBV11-2,TRBD2,TRBJ2-1,TGTGCCAGTAAAAAAGCGGGGGGGAGGAATGAGCAGTTCTTC,CASKKAGGRNEQFF
many,TRBV30,.,TRBJ2-7,TGTGCCTGGAACTCCGTCCGCGTTCACTCCTACGAGCAGTACTTC,CAWNSVRVHSYEQYF
few,TRBV15,TRBD1,TRBJ2-5,TGTGCCACCAGCAGACCGGGACAGAGCGGAGAGACCCAGTACTTC,CATSRPGQSGETQYF
.,TRBV7-2,TRBD2,TRBJ2-3,TGTGCCAGCAGCTTCCCTAGCGGGAGAGCTAGCACAGATACGCAGTATTTT,CASSFPSGRASTDTQYF
many,TRBV24-1,.,TRBJ2-1,TGTGCCACCAGTGACCCGTACAATGAGCAGTTCTTC,CATSDPYNEQFF
few,TRBV7-9,.,TRBJ2-7,TGTGCCAGCACCCTAGGGGGGATATCCTACGAGCAGTACTTC,CASTLGGISYEQYF
many,TRBV6-1,TRBD1,TRBJ2-7,TGTGCCAGCAGTAAGGGACAGCAGAGGAACGAGCAGTACTTC,CASSKGQQRNEQYF
many,TRBV2,TRBD1,TRBJ1-4,TGTGCCAGCAGTGCCGACCGGACAGGTTATGAAAAACTGTTTTTT,CASSADRTGYEKLFF
many,TRBV7-2,TRBD2,TRBJ2-1,TGTGCCAGCAGCCTTATAGCGGGAGCCAATGAGCAGTTCTTC,CASSLIAGANEQFF
.,TRBV9,.,TRBJ2-4,TGTGCCAGCAGCGTATGGCCTTCCTCCATTCAGTACTTC,CASSVWPSSIQYF
many,TRBV5-1,.,TRBJ2-1,TGTGCCAGCAGCTCCACCTTCTTGGGATCCTACAATGAGCAGTTCTTC,CASSSTFLGSYNEQFF
.,TRBV19,.,TRBJ2-1,TGTGCCAGCTCCGAAGTCGGAGACTACAATGAGCAGTTCTTC,CASSEVGDYNEQFF